Below are 7 T cell receptor beta chains sequenced from a single sample in a study of T-cell reconstitution after alpha-beta-depleted transplantation in children. The TCRbeta library was prepared with unique molecular identifiers. MiXCR was run by TCRdb on the PCR reads, yielding one entry per CDR3 protein. The repertoire has around 490,000 distinct CDR3 sequences, roughly 10% of them found once; the top ten carry about 15%. The input for sequencing was PBMCs, mostly from graft donor cells, taken 180 days after TCRalphabeta/CD19-depleted stem cell transplant. These receptors all come from a female patient aged 2-9 years who had a stem cell transplant for aplastic anemia, so the T cells may come from the graft donor.

V is TRBV14 and J is TRBJ2-4; D possibly corresponds to TRBD1 (6 bases). The CDR3 has 17 amino acids. The V and J ends lost 4 bases and 0 bases respectively, with 16 bases between them. Looked up from germline, CDR1 is SGHDN and CDR2 is FVKESK. The CDR3 is CASSRRDNPIAKNIQYF. For the CDR3, the DNA is TGTGCCAGCAGCCGCCGGGACAACCCAATAGCCAAAAACATTCAGTACTTC.

Remarks on this clonotype: A much larger clone sits a single nucleotide away, making a read error possible. The chain has TRBV7-2 and TRBJ1-1; 7 nucleotides align to TRBD1. Germline lookup yields CDR1 SGHTA and CDR2 FQGNSA. The CDR3 length is 14 residues. The trim removed 7 bases at V and 9 bases at J, leaving 14 bases unmatched. DNA of the CDR3: TGTGCCAGCATCTTGGTCCTAGGAGGGGGCCAAGCTTTCTTT. Protein: CASILVLGGGQAFF.

This clonotype was detected many times. The chain links TRBV20-1 to TRBJ2-7, with D possibly being TRBD2 (6 bases). The CDR3 consists of 11 residues. Trimming took off 6 bases at V and 3 bases at J, with 9 bases between the two ends. From germline, CDR1 is DFQATT and CDR2 SNEGSKA (reference sequence). The CDR3 region has the DNA TGCAGTGCCCCGGGAGTCTACGAGCAGTACTTC. Translation: CSAPGVYEQYF.

The chain employs TRBV2 and TRBJ2-7; 9 bases map to TRBD2. Germline trimming cut 3 bases from V and 7 bases from J; bases unmatched to any gene: 13. Germline CDR1 is SNHLY and CDR2 is FYNNEI. This CDR3 spans 16 amino acids. The CDR3 sequence: CASSEGLAGKQGEQYV. CDR3 DNA: TGTGCCAGCAGTGAGGGCCTAGCGGGAAAGCAGGGGGAGCAGTACGTC.

Only a few counts were recorded for this clonotype. CDR3 residues: CASSQDLGRDEGPGGGELFF. DNA of the CDR3: TGCGCCAGCAGCCAAGATTTAGGACGGGACGAGGGGCCAGGGGGCGGGGAGCTGTTTTTT. The chain combines TRBV4-3 with TRBJ2-2; TRBD1 agrees at 7 bases. The CDR3 contains 20 residues. J lost 7 bases, V lost 0 bases, and 20 bases had no gene match. Per germline, CDR1 LGHNA and CDR2 YSLEER.

This clonotype was seen repeatedly, ten times or more. V is TRBV7-2 and J is TRBJ2-3; 8 bases fit TRBD2. The germline CDR1 and CDR2 sequences are SGHTA and FQGNSA. The junction had 2 bases not matched to a gene; V was cut back by 3 bases and J by 3 bases. The CDR3 has 14 residues. The CDR3 coding sequence is TGTGCCAGCAGCTTTAGCGGGACTACAGATACGCAGTATTTT. It translates to CASSFSGTTDTQYF.

The V call is TRBV19, the J call TRBJ2-7; D remains ambiguous. V lost 5 bases, J lost 5 bases, and 16 bases lay in between. CDR3 length equals 14 residues. The germline CDR1 and CDR2 sequences are LNHDA and SQIVND (reference sequence). The CDR3 nucleotides read TGTGCCAGTAGTTGGTATCGCCCGCTCCACGAGCAGTACTTC. This codes for CASSWYRPLHEQYF.